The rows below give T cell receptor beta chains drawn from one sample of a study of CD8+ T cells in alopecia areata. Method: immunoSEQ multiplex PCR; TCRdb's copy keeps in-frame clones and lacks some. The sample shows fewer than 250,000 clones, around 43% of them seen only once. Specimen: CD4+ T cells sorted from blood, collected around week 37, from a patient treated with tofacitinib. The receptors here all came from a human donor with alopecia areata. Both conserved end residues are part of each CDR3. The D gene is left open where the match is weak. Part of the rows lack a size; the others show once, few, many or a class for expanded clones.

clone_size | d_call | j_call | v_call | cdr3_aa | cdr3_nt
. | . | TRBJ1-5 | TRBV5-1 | CASSLGPEGQPQHF | TGCGCCAGCAGCTTGGGGCCCGAAGGTCAGCCCCAGCATTTT
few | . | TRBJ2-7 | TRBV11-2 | CASSLEAQGHEQYF | TGTGCCAGCAGCTTAGAGGCCCAGGGGCACGAGCAGTACTTC
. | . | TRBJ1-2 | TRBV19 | CASRRREGYTF | TGTGCCAGTAGGCGAAGGGAAGGCTACACCTTC
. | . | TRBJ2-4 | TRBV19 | CATAGVAKNIQYF | TGTGCCACCGCCGGGGTAGCCAAAAACATTCAGTACTTC
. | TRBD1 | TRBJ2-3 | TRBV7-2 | CASSLYRGESTDTQYF | TGTGCCAGCAGCTTGTACAGGGGGGAGTCCACAGATACGCAGTATTTT
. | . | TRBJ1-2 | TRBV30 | CAWSRGDGYTF | TGTGCCTGGAGTCGAGGGGACGGCTACACCTTC
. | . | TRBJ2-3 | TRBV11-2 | CASSLGSGSFPDTQYF | TGTGCCAGCAGCTTAGGGTCGGGCTCGTTCCCAGATACGCAGTATTTT
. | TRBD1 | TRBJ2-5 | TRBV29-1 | CSVGQGLRETQYF | TGCAGCGTTGGACAGGGGTTGCGAGAGACCCAGTACTTC
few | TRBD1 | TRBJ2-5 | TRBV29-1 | CSAAGTGGETQYF | TGCAGCGCCGCCGGGACAGGGGGAGAGACCCAGTACTTC
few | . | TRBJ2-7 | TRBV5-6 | CASSLGRSFDEQYF | TGTGCCAGCAGCTTGGGCAGGTCCTTTGACGAGCAGTACTTC
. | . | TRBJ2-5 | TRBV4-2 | CASSFVAEETQYF | TGTGCCAGTTCGTTTGTAGCGGAAGAGACCCAGTACTTC
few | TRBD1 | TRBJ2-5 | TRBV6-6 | CASSPTGGYGTQYF | TGTGCCAGCAGTCCCACAGGGGGCTATGGGACCCAGTACTTC
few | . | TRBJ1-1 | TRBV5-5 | CASSLDGGQRNTEAFF | TGTGCCAGCAGCTTGGATGGGGGGCAGAGGAACACTGAAGCTTTCTTT
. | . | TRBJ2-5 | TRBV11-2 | CASSFSRETQYF | TGTGCCAGCAGCTTTAGCCGCGAGACCCAGTACTTC
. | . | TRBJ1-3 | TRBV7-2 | CASSLVTTSIYF | TGTGCCAGCAGCTTAGTGACGACTTCTATATATTTT
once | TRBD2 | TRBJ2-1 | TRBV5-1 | CASSADGGRVREQFF | TGCGCCAGCAGCGCCGACGGCGGGAGGGTTCGGGAGCAGTTCTTC
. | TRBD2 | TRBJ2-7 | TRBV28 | CASSLGGSQSYEQYF | TGTGCCAGCAGTTTGGGCGGGAGCCAATCCTACGAGCAGTACTTC
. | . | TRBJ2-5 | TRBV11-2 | CASSMQLTQYF | TGTGCCAGCAGCATGCAGCTAACCCAGTACTTC
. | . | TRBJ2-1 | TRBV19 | CASSIVTASYNEQFF | TGTGCCAGTAGTATAGTGACAGCCTCCTACAATGAGCAGTTCTTC
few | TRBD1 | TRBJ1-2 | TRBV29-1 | CSAGDGRDRSINYGYTF | TGCAGCGCTGGCGATGGACGGGACAGGAGTATTAACTATGGCTACACCTTC
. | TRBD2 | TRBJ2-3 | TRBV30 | CAWSVLLAGRWTDTQYF | TGTGCCTGGAGTGTATTACTAGCGGGAAGGTGGACAGATACGCAGTATTTT
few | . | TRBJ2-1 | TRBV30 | CAWSVGLANNEQFF | TGTGCCTGGAGTGTCGGCCTAGCGAATAATGAGCAGTTCTTC
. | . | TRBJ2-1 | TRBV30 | CAWGLLIPSSYNEQFF | TGTGCCTGGGGGCTCCTCATTCCCAGCTCCTACAATGAGCAGTTCTTC
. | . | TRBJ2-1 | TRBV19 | CASISGLNEQFF | TGTGCCAGTATTTCAGGCCTCAATGAGCAGTTCTTC
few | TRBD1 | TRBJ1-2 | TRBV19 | CASSIGTGDYGYTF | TGTGCCAGTAGTATCGGGACAGGGGACTATGGCTACACCTTC
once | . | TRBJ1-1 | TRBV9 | CASSGTSGNTEAFF | TGTGCCAGCAGCGGGACCTCGGGGAACACTGAAGCTTTCTTT
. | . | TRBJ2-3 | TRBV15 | CATGKDDTQYF | TGTGCCACCGGGAAGGACGATACGCAGTATTTT
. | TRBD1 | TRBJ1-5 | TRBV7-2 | CASSLAPPRQGYQPQHF | TGTGCCAGCAGCTTAGCGCCCCCTCGACAGGGCTATCAGCCCCAGCATTTT
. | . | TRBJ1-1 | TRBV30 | CAWSVKGRDIGTEAFF | TGTGCCTGGAGTGTAAAGGGAAGGGACATTGGGACTGAAGCTTTCTTT
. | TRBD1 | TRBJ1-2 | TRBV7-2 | CASSQGTGDYGYTF | TGTGCCAGCAGCCAAGGGACAGGGGACTATGGCTACACCTTC
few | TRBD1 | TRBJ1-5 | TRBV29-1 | CSVDRGSNQPQHF | TGCAGCGTGGACAGGGGCTCTAATCAGCCCCAGCATTTT
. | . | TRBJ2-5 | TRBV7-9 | CASSLGQQETQYF | TGTGCCAGCAGCTTGGGCCAACAAGAGACCCAGTACTTC
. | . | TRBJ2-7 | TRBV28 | CASSLMGRYEQYF | TGTGCCAGCAGTTTAATGGGGAGGTACGAGCAGTACTTC
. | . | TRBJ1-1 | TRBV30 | CAWRLMANTEAFF | TGTGCCTGGAGATTGATGGCCAACACTGAAGCTTTCTTT
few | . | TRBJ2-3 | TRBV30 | CAWSVSKGRASTDTQYF | TGTGCCTGGAGTGTATCGAAAGGGCGGGCTAGCACAGATACGCAGTATTTT
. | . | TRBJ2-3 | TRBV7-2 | CASSLRTDTQYF | TGTGCCAGCAGCTTACGGACAGATACGCAGTATTTT
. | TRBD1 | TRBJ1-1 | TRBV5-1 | CASSVQGAREAFF | TGCGCCAGCAGCGTACAGGGGGCCCGTGAAGCTTTCTTT
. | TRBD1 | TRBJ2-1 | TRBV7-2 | CASSRRTGLYNEQFF | TGTGCCAGCAGCCGTAGGACAGGGCTTTACAATGAGCAGTTCTTC
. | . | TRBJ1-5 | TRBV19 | CASSIDFLWPQHF | TGTGCCAGTAGTATAGATTTTCTGTGGCCCCAGCATTTT
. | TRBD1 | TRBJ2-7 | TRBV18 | CASSDQGANNEQYF | TGTGCCAGCTCCGATCAGGGGGCGAACAACGAGCAGTACTTC
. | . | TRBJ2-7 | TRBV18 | CASSPDASSYEQYF | TGTGCCAGCTCACCGGACGCTAGCTCCTACGAGCAGTACTTC
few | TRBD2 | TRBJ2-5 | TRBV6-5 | CASSSSGVQETQYF | TGTGCCAGCAGTTCGAGCGGGGTCCAAGAGACCCAGTACTTC
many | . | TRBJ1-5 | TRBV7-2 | CASSLTDQPQHF | TGTGCCAGCAGCTTAACAGATCAGCCCCAGCATTTT